This TCR beta chain was observed in a study of beta chain features in type 1 diabetes. Expressed TCRB transcripts were sequenced, since all the RNA that had been isolated was reverse transcribed. The method was immunoSEQ multiplex PCR; TCRdb's version includes in-frame clones alone and lacks a portion of them. There are hundreds of thousands of clones in the sample; over 9.5% occur only once, and approximately 0.011% lies in the top ten. CDR1 and CDR2 from the germline V gene are SGHTA and FQGNSA. V lost 3 bases and J 2 bases, leaving 5 bases between the germline ends. The CDR3 is 12 amino acids. Notes on the study in general: When Type 1 diabetes patients were examined, their TCRB CDR3s proved moderately but significantly shorter in all four CD4+ subsets.

With respect to this clone: Its antigen is not identified.

The specimen was naive CD4+ T cells from blood. The chain couples TRBV7-2 to TRBJ2-7; no definite D call. This TCR was sampled from a woman under 30 with type 1 diabetes. CDR3 amino acids: CASSFSPYEQYF. The CDR3, as DNA: TGTGCCAGCAGCTTCTCCCCCTACGAGCAGTACTTC.